The next 24 T cell receptor beta chains were all read from a single sample in a study of shared clonotypes between healthy human individuals. The repertoire was sequenced with immunoSEQ multiplex PCR; TCRdb's copy has only in-frame clones and lacks some. The sample comprises approximately 500,000 clones, approximately 79% of which are singletons, and roughly an eighth rests with the top ten. What was sequenced was PBMCs. The receptor source for this set is a woman between 35 and 50 years old in good health. Some clones in this sample may be carry-over from other donors' samples.

The genes are TRBV9 and TRBJ2-3; 13 bases align to TRBD2. Germline V CDR1 and CDR2: SGDLS, YYNGEE. The V and J ends lost 4 bases and 2 bases, in that order; junction bases with no gene match: 4. The CDR3 runs to 16 residues. CDR3 in amino acids: CASSPLAGGPTDTQYF. DNA of the CDR3: TGTGCCAGCAGCCCACTAGCGGGAGGGCCCACAGATACGCAGTATTTT.

This sequence joins TRBV6-1 and TRBJ1-4, with D unclear. The CDR3 sequence is 14 residues long. Germline V gives CDR1 MNHNS, CDR2 SASEGT. Trimming stripped 7 bases from V and 7 bases from J, with 16 bases between. CDR3 nucleotide sequence: TGTGCCAGCAAATCGAGGGTCTTAGGTGAAAAACTGTTTTTT. Translation: CASKSRVLGEKLFF.

This clone has a handful of counts. The rearrangement links TRBV7-7 to TRBJ2-5, with TRBD2 identical over 7 bases. CDR1 SSHAT and CDR2 FNYEAQ come from the germline V gene (reference sequence). V gave up 2 bases and J gave up 3 bases; unmatched junction bases: 9. CDR3 size: 16 residues. CDR3 residues: CASSLIGGGAEETQYF. The CDR3 DNA reads as TGTGCCAGCAGCTTAATTGGGGGAGGGGCGGAAGAGACCCAGTACTTC.

The gene calls are TRBV9 and TRBJ1-5; a weak D match, TRBD1 (5 bases). The germline CDR1 and CDR2 sequences are SGDLS and YYNGEE. Trimming pared 0 bases from V and 5 bases from J, leaving 12 bases between. The CDR3 is 15 residues long. The CDR3: CASSVGVGGHQPQHF. The CDR3 bases are TGTGCCAGCAGCGTAGGTGTCGGGGGTCATCAGCCCCAGCATTTT.

V gene TRBV5-1 combines with J gene TRBJ2-3; D is ambiguous. Per the germline V gene, CDR1 is SGHRS and CDR2 is YFSETQ. The V gene lost 0 bases and the J gene lost 3 bases, with 8 bases spanning the gap. This CDR3 is built from 14 residues. CDR3 protein: CASSLADGTDTQYF. CDR3 sequence (DNA): TGCGCCAGCAGCTTGGCCGATGGAACAGATACGCAGTATTTT.

The chain combines TRBV5-8 with TRBJ2-7; a weak D match, TRBD1 (6 bases). The CDR3 extends over 15 amino acids. Germline V gene sequence: CDR1 SGHTS, CDR2 YDEGEE. Deletions cut 4 bases from V and 4 bases from J, with 18 bases between. The CDR3 nucleotides read TGTGCCAGCAGCCGTTCGCAGGGGTTTGGATACGAGCAGTACTTC. Its translation: CASSRSQGFGYEQYF.

The chain joins TRBV28 to TRBJ2-2; D is unclear. The CDR3 totals 12 residues. The germline V gene has CDR1 MDHEN and CDR2 SYDVKM. V was cut by 2 bases and J by 7 bases, with 5 bases left in between. The CDR3 bases are TGTGCCAGCAGTTTAGCGGACGGGGAGCTGTTTTTT. It is translated as CASSLADGELFF. Combining the CDR3 with reference TRBV28 and TRBJ2-2 gives the whole variable domain DVKVTQSSRYLVKRTGEKVFLECVQDMDHENMFWYRQDPGLGLRLIYFSYDVKMKEKGDIPEGYSVSREKKERFSLILESASTNQTSMYLCASSLADGELFFGEGSRLTVL.

The rearrangement joins TRBV5-1 to TRBJ2-2; D is possibly TRBD1 (5 bases). V lost 0 bases to trimming and J lost 6 bases, with 12 bases between them. The CDR3 is 15 residues long. The V gene's germline CDR1 is SGHRS and CDR2 YFSETQ. This CDR3 reads CASSLGTSVAGELFF. In DNA, the CDR3 is TGCGCCAGCAGCTTGGGGACATCAGTGGCCGGGGAGCTGTTTTTT.

The chain uses TRBV11-2 and TRBJ2-1; 9 nucleotides line up with TRBD2. J lost 6 bases, V lost 5 bases, and 11 bases had no gene match. The CDR3 length is 16 residues. Per germline, CDR1 SGHAT and CDR2 FQNNGV. CDR3 protein: CASSPVRASGANEQFF. CDR3 DNA sequence: TGTGCCAGCAGCCCAGTGCGGGCTAGCGGGGCCAATGAGCAGTTCTTC.

The V gene is TRBV11-2, the J gene TRBJ2-5; 7 bases are a match to TRBD2. Germline V lookup: CDR1 SGHAT, CDR2 FQNNGV. CDR3 length: 16 residues. V trimming: 0 bases; J trimming: 4 bases; junction bases outside the gene matches: 8. CDR3 sequence reads: CASSLEWASGRETQYF. The DNA for the CDR3 is TGTGCCAGCAGCTTAGAATGGGCTAGCGGAAGAGAGACCCAGTACTTC.

This clone was found many times. V and J are TRBV29-1 and TRBJ1-2; 7 nucleotides align to TRBD1. This CDR3 is built from 12 residues. Germline values: CDR1 SQVTM, CDR2 ANQGSEA. J was trimmed by 4 bases and V by 7 bases; bases with no gene match: 6. The CDR3 DNA follows: TGCAGCGCCCAGGGGGGGATCTATGGCTACACCTTC. Residues: CSAQGGIYGYTF.

This sequence joins TRBV11-2 and TRBJ1-3; D possibly corresponds to TRBD1 (5 bases). With 5 bases removed from V and 8 bases from J, the gap between germline ends came to 10 bases. This CDR3 contains 12 residues. Germline CDR1 and CDR2: SGHAT and FQNNGV. CDR3 nucleotide sequence: TGTGCCAGCAGCGCCCTGGGGGACACCATATATTTT. This translates into CASSALGDTIYF.

This clone was observed many times. This rearrangement joins TRBV5-4 to TRBJ2-5; D is undetermined. V lost 0 bases to trimming and J lost 3 bases, with 12 bases between them. Looked up from germline, CDR1 is SGHNT and CDR2 is YYREEE (reference sequence). CDR3 length: 15 residues. The CDR3 region has the DNA TGTGCCAGCAGCTTGGCCTCCGGCCTGAAAGAGACCCAGTACTTC. Its translation is CASSLASGLKETQYF.

This clone has just a few counts. The chain uses TRBV18 and TRBJ2-7; D unclear. The CDR3 sequence is 15 residues long. Germline values: CDR1 KGHSH, CDR2 LQKENI. The V gene lost 2 bases and the J gene lost 0 bases, with 11 bases spanning the gap. The CDR3 nucleotides read TGTGCCAGCTCACCAAGAAGTCTGAGCTCCTACGAGCAGTACTTC. It is translated as CASSPRSLSSYEQYF. Complete variable domain (other parts from reference TRBV18 and TRBJ2-7): NAGVMQNPRHLVRRRGQEARLRCSPMKGHSHVYWYRQLPEEGLKFMVYLQKENIIDESGMPKERFSAEFPKEGPSILRIQQVVRGDSAAYFCASSPRSLSSYEQYFGPGTRLTVT.

The rearrangement joins TRBV28 to TRBJ1-2; no definite D call. V was shortened by 5 bases and J by 5 bases, with 15 bases between the two germline ends. CDR3 length equals 14 residues. From germline, CDR1 is MDHEN and CDR2 SYDVKM. The DNA of the CDR3 is TGTGCCAGCAGTCCCCTTCCCTGGGCGTATGGCTACACCTTC. Protein sequence: CASSPLPWAYGYTF.

The chain links TRBV5-1 to TRBJ2-1, with 8 bases aligning to TRBD2. Germline lookup yields CDR1 SGHRS and CDR2 YFSETQ. CDR3 length: 17 amino acids. The V gene end was trimmed by 0 bases and the J gene end by 8 bases; junction bases not matched to a gene: 13. The CDR3 region is CASSLVWASGSEDEQFF. CDR3 nucleotides: TGCGCCAGCAGCTTGGTTTGGGCCAGCGGGAGTGAGGATGAGCAGTTCTTC.

The chain couples TRBV11-2 to TRBJ2-1; 7 positions agree with TRBD2. The CDR3 sequence is 15 residues long. Germline assignment: CDR1 SGHAT and CDR2 FQNNGV. The trim removed 5 bases at V and 8 bases at J, leaving 12 bases unmatched. The DNA of the CDR3 is TGTGCCAGCAGCCCCATCAGCGGGAATAGGGATGAGCAGTTCTTC. The encoded protein is CASSPISGNRDEQFF.

The chain uses TRBV2 and TRBJ2-3, with a tentative D call TRBD2 (5 bases). This CDR3 is built from 13 residues. Per the germline V gene, CDR1 is SNHLY and CDR2 is FYNNEI. V dropped 6 bases and J dropped 2 bases, with 9 bases sitting between them. The CDR3 DNA reads TGTGCCAGCAGGGCTAGCTACACAGATACGCAGTATTTT. Translation: CASRASYTDTQYF.

V gene TRBV7-3 combines with J gene TRBJ2-2, with D possibly matching TRBD2 (5 bases). CDR3 length: 13 amino acids. Trimming cost V 3 bases and J 6 bases, with 8 bases left between them. CDR1 and CDR2 (germline): SGHTA, FQGTGA. The CDR3 nucleotides are TGTGCCAGCAGCTTTATGGGAGCCGGGGAGCTGTTTTTT. It is translated as CASSFMGAGELFF.

The chain joins TRBV10-3 to TRBJ2-2, with D unresolved. Trimming took off 2 bases at V and 2 bases at J, with 6 bases between the two ends. Per the germline V gene, CDR1 is ENHRY and CDR2 is SYGVKD. CDR3 length equals 14 residues. CDR3 protein: CAISENRNTGELFF. CDR3 DNA: TGTGCCATCAGTGAGAACAGAAACACCGGGGAGCTGTTTTTT.

The CDR3 sequence: CASSLALVQTYEQYF. DNA of the CDR3: TGTGCCAGCAGCTTAGCTTTGGTGCAGACCTACGAGCAGTACTTC. The genes are TRBV7-2 and TRBJ2-7; no firm D call. Germline CDR1 and CDR2: SGHTA and FQGNSA. The CDR3 extends over 15 amino acids. V shed 0 bases and J shed 2 bases, with 11 bases lying between them.

The chain uses TRBV18 and TRBJ2-7, with D tentatively TRBD1 (5 bases). CDR1 KGHSH and CDR2 LQKENI come from the germline V gene. The CDR3 is made up of 16 amino acids. Trimming took 3 bases from V and 2 from J, leaving 17 bases between them. The CDR3 loop is CASSPGQRSPPYEQYF. The CDR3 nucleotides read TGTGCCAGCTCACCGGGGCAGCGAAGCCCTCCCTACGAGCAGTACTTC.

The V call is TRBV11-2, the J call TRBJ2-3, with 7 bases that match TRBD2. Trimming took 5 bases from V and 0 from J; bases not matched to a gene: 8. This CDR3 contains 16 residues. Germline CDR1 SGHAT, CDR2 FQNNGV. The CDR3 region is CASSRWASGSTDTQYF. The CDR3 DNA sequence: TGTGCCAGCAGCCGGTGGGCTAGCGGTAGCACAGATACGCAGTATTTT.

V gene TRBV7-2 combines with J gene TRBJ2-1; D might be TRBD2 (6 bases). Trimming took off 4 bases at V and 6 bases at J, with 13 bases between the two ends. The germline V gene encodes CDR1 SGHTA and CDR2 FQGNSA. The CDR3 totals 14 residues. The CDR3, as DNA: TGTGCCAGCAGCTCTGGGTGGAGGGGCAATGAGCAGTTCTTC. It encodes CASSSGWRGNEQFF.